The present T cell receptor (beta chain) was sequenced within a study of T-cell memory formation after mild COVID-19. The germline gives CDR1 LGHNA, CDR2 YNFKEQ. V shed 1 base, J shed 5 bases, and the junction held 10 bases outside the gene matches. This CDR3 comprises 16 residues. TCRdb itself ran the 5' RACE reads through MiXCR, one entry per CDR3 protein. The data hold 200,000 or so distinct CDR3 sequences, with over 9% observed a single time. There are many counts of this clonotype. The sample comprised PBMCs or a T cell subset sorted from them (not recorded which). V and J are TRBV4-2 and TRBJ2-7; 8 bases match TRBD2. The TCR originated in a man aged 18 to 35 who had mild COVID-19 (a few samples of this study predate the infection). Cell type and time point are not known. The CDR3: CASSQGYPGGLDEQYF. CDR3 DNA sequence: TGTGCCAGCAGCCAAGGTTACCCGGGGGGGCTCGACGAGCAGTACTTC.